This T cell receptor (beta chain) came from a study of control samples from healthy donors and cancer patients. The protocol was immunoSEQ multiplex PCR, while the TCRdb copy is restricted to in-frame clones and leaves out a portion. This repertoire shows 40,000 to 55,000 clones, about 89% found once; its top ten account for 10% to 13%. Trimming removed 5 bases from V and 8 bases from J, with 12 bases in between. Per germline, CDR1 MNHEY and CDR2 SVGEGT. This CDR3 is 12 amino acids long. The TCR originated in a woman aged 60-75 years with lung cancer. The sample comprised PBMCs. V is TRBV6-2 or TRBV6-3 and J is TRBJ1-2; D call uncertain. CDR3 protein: CASSKVTFGYTF. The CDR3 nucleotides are TGTGCCAGCAGTAAGGTGACTTTCGGCTACACCTTC.